This T cell receptor (beta chain) was sequenced for a study of T cell changes during pregnancy in multiple sclerosis. J was trimmed by 8 bases and V by 5 bases; bases with no gene match: 8. The CDR3 totals 13 residues. CDR1 and CDR2 from the germline V gene are SGHTA and FQGTGA. This table comes from immunoSEQ multiplex PCR, and its TCRdb copy is limited to in-frame clones, with some not included. The data contain 45,000 to 50,000 clones, around 94% of them singletons. The source was CD4+ T cells from peripheral blood mononuclear cells, collected in the second trimester of pregnancy. This TCR came from a female donor in good health, enrolled as a control in a pregnancy study. V is TRBV7-3 and J is TRBJ1-2, with TRBD1 identical over 7 bases. CDR3 DNA sequence: TGTGCCAGCAGCCTCAGGGGGGACTCGGGCTACACCTTC. Translation: CASSLRGDSGYTF.